The 23 T cell receptor beta chains below all came from one sample that was sequenced in a study of blood T cell repertoires in COVID-19 (dated by TCRdb to about 2020). The library came from the immunoSEQ multiplex PCR assay. Sourced from immuneACCESS, this table was stored by TCRdb with only in-frame sequences that have V and J called. A share of the clones is absent; for the studies checked, an unresolved V gene accounts for under half, and the remainder has no known explanation. This sample lists 200,000 to 250,000 clones; 85% to 90% were detected once. Together, the top ten hold around 2.9% of the sample. The specimen was peripheral blood. The source is an older woman with acute or convalescent COVID-19.

V is TRBV9 and J is TRBJ1-1, with a tentative D call TRBD1 (6 bases). V was pared by 3 bases and J by 10 bases, with 16 bases between. The CDR3 loop spans 13 amino acids. CDR1 is SGDLS and CDR2 is YYNGEE in the germline V gene. CDR3 DNA sequence: TGTGCCAGCAGCGCCCTCGAGGGGGTAGGAGCTTTCTTT. Its protein is CASSALEGVGAFF.

The chain couples TRBV6-2 or TRBV6-3 to TRBJ2-7; D unresolved. Germline CDR1 and CDR2: MNHEY and SVGEGT. Trimming pared 2 bases from V and 7 bases from J, leaving 18 bases between. There are 15 residues in the CDR3. The CDR3 protein is CASSYAARRVREQYF. DNA for the CDR3: TGTGCCAGCAGTTACGCGGCCCGCCGGGTTCGAGAGCAGTACTTC.

The sample holds a few counts of this clone. This rearrangement joins TRBV10-1 to TRBJ1-2, with 8 bases lining up with TRBD1. CDR1 is WNHNN, CDR2 SYGVQD, per germline (reference sequence). The CDR3 totals 12 residues. J lost 6 bases, V lost 9 bases, and 6 bases had no gene match. CDR3 sequence (DNA): TGCGCCAGGGACAGGGATCAAGATGGCTACACCTTC. Its translation: CARDRDQDGYTF.

The CDR3 DNA is TGTGCCAGCACCGTCTCGGTTGGAAACACCATATATTTT. Protein product: CASTVSVGNTIYF. The chain links TRBV6-5 to TRBJ1-3; D uncertain. V lost 7 bases to trimming and J lost 3 bases, with 10 bases between them. The germline V gene encodes CDR1 MNHEY and CDR2 SVGAGI. The CDR3 is made up of 13 amino acids.

The V call is TRBV5-1, the J call TRBJ2-3, with TRBD2 as a possible D gene (6 bases). The V gene lost 4 bases and the J gene lost 4 bases, with 19 bases spanning the gap. From germline, CDR1 is SGHRS and CDR2 YFSETQ. The CDR3 loop spans 16 amino acids. In DNA, the CDR3 is TGCGCCAGCAGCCTTGGAGGGTCTCAGGCCGCAGATACGCAGTATTTT. Protein sequence: CASSLGGSQAADTQYF.

The rearrangement joins TRBV5-1 to TRBJ2-1; D gene ambiguous. The CDR3 loop spans 12 amino acids. The V gene's germline CDR1 is SGHRS and CDR2 YFSETQ. Trimming removed 2 bases from V and 9 bases from J, with 9 bases in between. The CDR3 sequence is CASSLSGSEQFF. CDR3 coding DNA: TGCGCCAGCAGCTTATCCGGTAGTGAGCAGTTCTTC.

The V gene is TRBV6-2 or TRBV6-3, the J gene TRBJ2-7; 12 bases agree with TRBD2. This CDR3 has 15 amino acids. Germline V CDR1 and CDR2: MNHEY, SVGEGT. Losses at the gene ends were 4 bases for V and 5 bases for J; bases not matched to a gene: 6. CDR3 loop: CASSSWTSGNHEQYF. The CDR3 coding sequence is TGTGCCAGCAGTTCGTGGACTAGCGGGAACCACGAGCAGTACTTC.

J is TRBJ2-7 and V is TRBV7-2, with 9 nucleotides matching TRBD2. The CDR3 consists of 16 residues. Trimming removed 1 base from V and 4 bases from J; junction bases left unmatched: 8. CDR1 is SGHTA, CDR2 FQGNSA, per germline. The CDR3 nucleotides are TGTGCCAGCAGCTTAGTAGCGGGAGTAGGGTGGTACGAGCAGTACTTC. Translating it yields CASSLVAGVGWYEQYF. Combining the CDR3 with reference TRBV7-2 and TRBJ2-7 gives the whole variable domain GAGVSQSPSNKVTEKGKDVELRCDPISGHTALYWYRQSLGQGLEFLIYFQGNSAPDKSGLPSDRFSAERTGGSVSTLTIQRTQQEDSAVYLCASSLVAGVGWYEQYFGPGTRLTVT.

The V and J genes are TRBV7-9 and TRBJ1-2; 8 bases agree with TRBD1. V shed 5 bases and J 6 bases; nucleotides not matched to a gene: 14. Germline values: CDR1 SEHNR, CDR2 FQNEAQ (reference sequence). The CDR3 extends over 16 amino acids. The CDR3 DNA reads as TGTGCCAGCAGCCCTGGGACAGGCAGGCTTCACGATGGCTACACCTTC. This sequence encodes CASSPGTGRLHDGYTF.

The sample holds one count of this clone. The gene calls are TRBV6-5 and TRBJ2-1; D is ambiguous. The germline gives CDR1 MNHEY, CDR2 SVGAGI. Trimming left V 2 bases short and J 5 bases short, with 4 bases between. CDR3 size: 12 residues. CDR3 loop: CASSYPNNEQFF. The CDR3, as DNA: TGTGCCAGCAGTTACCCCAACAATGAGCAGTTCTTC.

The chain recombines TRBV27 with TRBJ2-3, with D hard to call. CDR1 is MNHEY, CDR2 SMNVEV, per germline (reference sequence). The CDR3 sequence is 13 residues long. V lost 2 bases, J lost 3 bases, and 6 bases lay in between. The CDR3 protein is CASSLGRTDTQYF. The CDR3 nucleotides read TGTGCCAGCAGTTTAGGGCGAACAGATACGCAGTATTTT.

V gene TRBV23-1 combines with J gene TRBJ2-1; 7 bases agree with TRBD1. TRBV23-1 is an open reading frame, and its role is uncertain. The CDR3 runs to 15 residues. With 0 bases clipped from V and 6 bases from J, the junction kept 5 bases outside the gene matches. The CDR3 bases are TGCGCCAGCAGTCAATCCCGGGACAGTTTCAATGAGCAGTTCTTC. Protein product: CASSQSRDSFNEQFF.

The chain links TRBV5-1 to TRBJ1-4, with a possible D match to TRBD1 (6 bases). Germline V lookup: CDR1 SGHRS, CDR2 YFSETQ. V lost 0 bases to trimming and J lost 8 bases, with 14 bases between them. CDR3 length: 15 amino acids. CDR3 in amino acids: CASSLGQGFQEKLFF. CDR3 coding DNA: TGCGCCAGCAGCTTGGGTCAGGGGTTCCAGGAAAAACTGTTTTTT. The entire variable domain, with the rest obtained from reference TRBV5-1 and TRBJ1-4, is as follows: KAGVTQTPRYLIKTRGQQVTLSCSPISGHRSVSWYQQTPGQGLQFLFEYFSETQRNKGNFPGRFSGRQFSNSRSEMNVSTLELGDSALYLCASSLGQGFQEKLFFGSGTQLSVL.

V is TRBV6-5 and J is TRBJ1-6; D call uncertain. Germline V CDR1 and CDR2: MNHEY, SVGAGI. Deletions cut 3 bases from V and 12 bases from J, with 18 bases between. The length of the CDR3 is 15 residues. DNA of the CDR3: TGTGCCAGCAGTTATCTTCGGACGGCCGAGGGACCCCTCCACTTT. Translating it yields CASSYLRTAEGPLHF.

This chain connects TRBV30 to TRBJ2-3, with 7 bases matching TRBD1. Germline-derived CDR1 and CDR2 are GTSNPN and SVGIG (reference sequence). The CDR3 extends over 14 amino acids. J lost 1 base, V lost 4 bases, and 5 bases had no gene match. The CDR3 is CAWILTGGTDTQYF. The CDR3 bases are TGTGCCTGGATACTAACAGGGGGCACAGATACGCAGTATTTT.

The gene calls are TRBV28 and TRBJ1-5, with a weak D call TRBD1 (5 bases). V lost 4 bases and J 0 bases, leaving 10 bases between the germline ends. The CDR3 covers 15 residues. Germline values: CDR1 MDHEN, CDR2 SYDVKM. The CDR3 nucleotides are TGTGCCAGCAGTTCGGGGGTTTATAGCAATCAGCCCCAGCATTTT. It translates to CASSSGVYSNQPQHF.

This chain joins TRBV15 and TRBJ2-1; 8 bases agree with TRBD2. Looked up from germline, CDR1 is LNHNV and CDR2 is YYDKDF (reference sequence). The V and J ends lost 0 bases and 7 bases, in that order; junction bases with no gene match: 8. The CDR3 loop spans 16 amino acids. The CDR3 nucleotides are TGTGCCACCAGCAGAGATCGGGAGGGGAGGCTGAATGAGCAGTTCTTC. Translation gives CATSRDREGRLNEQFF.

This chain joins TRBV12-3 or TRBV12-4 and TRBJ2-7; no reliable D call. CDR3 length: 12 residues. V lost 3 bases and J 4 bases, leaving 7 bases between the germline ends. The CDR3 DNA follows: TGTGCCAGCAGTTTTAACCGGTACGAGCAGTACTTC. Protein: CASSFNRYEQYF.

This CDR3 is CSVEGPGRGNTIYF. The CDR3, as DNA: TGCAGCGTTGAAGGGCCAGGGCGAGGAAACACCATATATTTT. V usage is TRBV29-1 and J usage is TRBJ1-3; D is possibly TRBD1 (5 bases). Per germline, CDR1 SQVTM and CDR2 ANQGSEA. This CDR3 has 14 amino acids. V dropped 1 base and J dropped 4 bases, with 11 bases sitting between them.

This chain uses TRBV11-2 with TRBJ2-5; no clear D gene. This CDR3 is 15 amino acids long. Germline-derived CDR1 and CDR2 are SGHAT and FQNNGV. The V and J ends lost 6 bases and 1 base respectively, with 15 bases between them. The CDR3 reads CASSSHLEIQETQYF. Written as DNA, the CDR3 is TGTGCCAGCAGTTCACATCTGGAGATCCAAGAGACCCAGTACTTC.

The chain links TRBV30 to TRBJ1-2, with D possibly matching TRBD1 (5 bases). Looked up from germline, CDR1 is GTSNPN and CDR2 is SVGIG (reference sequence). The CDR3 is 12 residues long. The V and J ends lost 0 bases and 7 bases respectively, with 9 bases between them. CDR3 sequence: CAWSVSRGGYTF. DNA for the CDR3: TGTGCCTGGAGTGTCTCTAGGGGTGGCTACACCTTC.

This chain uses TRBV6-5 with TRBJ1-3; D is perhaps TRBD1 (5 bases). V was cut by 4 bases and J by 3 bases, with 13 bases left in between. This CDR3 has 15 amino acids. The germline gives CDR1 MNHEY, CDR2 SVGAGI. For the CDR3, the DNA is TGTGCCAGCAGTTCTACGGGGGTTGGTGGAAACACCATATATTTT. This gives the protein CASSSTGVGGNTIYF.

The J gene is TRBJ2-2, the V gene TRBV5-4; no clear D gene. CDR3 length: 12 residues. Trimming removed 4 bases at V and 4 bases at J, with 5 bases between. Germline V gene lookup returns CDR1 SGHNT and CDR2 YYREEE (reference sequence). The CDR3 is CASSKATGELFF. The CDR3 DNA follows: TGTGCCAGCAGCAAAGCCACCGGGGAGCTGTTTTTT. Full variable domain (missing parts from reference TRBV5-4 and TRBJ2-2): ETGVTQSPTHLIKTRGQQVTLRCSSQSGHNTVSWYQQALGQGPQFIFQYYREEENGRGNFPPRFSGLQFPNYSSELNVNALELDDSALYLCASSKATGELFFGEGSRLTVL.